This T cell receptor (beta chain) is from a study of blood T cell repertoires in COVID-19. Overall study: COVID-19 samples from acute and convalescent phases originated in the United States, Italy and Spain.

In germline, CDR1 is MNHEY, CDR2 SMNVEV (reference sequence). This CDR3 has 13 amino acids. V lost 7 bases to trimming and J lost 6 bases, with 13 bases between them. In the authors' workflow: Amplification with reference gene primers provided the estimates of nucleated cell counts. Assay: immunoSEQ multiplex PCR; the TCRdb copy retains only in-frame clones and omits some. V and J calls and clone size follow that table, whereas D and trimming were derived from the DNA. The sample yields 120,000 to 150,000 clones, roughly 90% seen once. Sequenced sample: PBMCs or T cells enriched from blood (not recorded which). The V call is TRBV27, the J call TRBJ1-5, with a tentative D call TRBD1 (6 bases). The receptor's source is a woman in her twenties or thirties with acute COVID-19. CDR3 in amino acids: CASTYRRGQPQHF. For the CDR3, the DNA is TGTGCCAGCACCTATCGCAGGGGTCAGCCCCAGCATTTT.